Described below is a single T cell receptor (beta chain) sequence and its context. The antigen remains unidentified. At one boundary the junction diverges from the germline segment, which might be a read error. Researchers used 5'RACE with constant-segment primers to make TCR alpha and TCR beta cDNA libraries that carry sample barcodes and UMIs. MiXCR, run by TCRdb on the 5' RACE reads, gives a single entry per CDR3 protein. The sample carries fewer than 700,000 distinct CDR3 sequences, about 20% recorded once. These data belong to a study of T-cell memory formation after mild COVID-19. Study-wide results and limits: In pre-infection memory, a portion of responding clones appeared, which suggested that cross-reactive memory joined. Clones that shrank (day 15 to 85) were balanced CD4/CD8, whereas later expanders leaned CD4+. There was no confirmation that second-wave clones peaking on day 37 were SARS-CoV-2 specific.

The CDR3 sequence is 16 residues long. This clonotype originated in an adult woman who had mild COVID-19 (a few samples of this study predate the infection). Cell type and time point are not known. Sequenced input: PBMCs or a T cell subset sorted from them (not recorded which). This chain connects TRBV12-3 or TRBV12-4 to TRBJ2-3; 7 nucleotides match TRBD2. CDR3 nucleotide sequence: TGTGACAGCAGTCAATTTAGCGGGTCTAGGGCCGATACGCAGTATTTT. Residues: CDSSQFSGSRADTQYF.